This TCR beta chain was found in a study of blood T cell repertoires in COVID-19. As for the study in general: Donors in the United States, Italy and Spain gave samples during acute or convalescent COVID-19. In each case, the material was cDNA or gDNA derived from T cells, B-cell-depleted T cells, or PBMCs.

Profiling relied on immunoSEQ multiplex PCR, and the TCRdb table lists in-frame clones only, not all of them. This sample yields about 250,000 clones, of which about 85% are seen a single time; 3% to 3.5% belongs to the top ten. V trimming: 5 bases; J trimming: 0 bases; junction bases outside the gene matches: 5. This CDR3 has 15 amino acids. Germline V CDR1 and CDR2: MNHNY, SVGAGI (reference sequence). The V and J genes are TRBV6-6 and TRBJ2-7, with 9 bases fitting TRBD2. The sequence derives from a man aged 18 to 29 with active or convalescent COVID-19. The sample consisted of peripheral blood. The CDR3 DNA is TGTGCCAGCAGTACGACTAGCGGTAGCTCCTACGAGCAGTACTTC. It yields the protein CASSTTSGSSYEQYF.